These T cell receptor beta chains were read from a single sample in a study of response to subunit inactivated influenza vaccine. Each CDR3 protein gets one entry after TCRdb re-called the RT-PCR reads with MiXCR. The table includes about 570,000 distinct CDR3 sequences, approximately 11% detected once. This sample was shared with a second study, whose subject was T cells expressing NK-cell markers.

Specimen: PBMCs from blood, collected on the day of vaccination. The receptor source for this set is a man aged 50 or older who received an inactivated influenza vaccine. CDR3s include the opening cysteine and the closing phenylalanine or tryptophan. A D gene is named only where the DNA matches it firmly. Clone size is stated in some rows and not others, as once, few, many or a class when expanded.

NA	TRBV2	TRBJ2-3	TRBD1	CASRTGRPGDTQYF	TGTGCCAGCAGGACAGGGCGGCCTGGGGATACGCAGTATTTT
NA	TRBV18	TRBJ2-7	NA	CASSRADGSYEQYF	TGTGCCAGCTCACGAGCGGACGGCTCCTACGAGCAGTACTTC
NA	TRBV3-1	TRBJ2-2	NA	CASSRGQRSGELFF	TGTGCCAGCAGCCGTGGACAGAGATCCGGGGAGCTGTTTTTT
many	TRBV18	TRBJ1-2	NA	CASSPGPPPNYGYTF	TGTGCCAGCTCACCGGGTCCACCTCCTAACTATGGCTACACCTTC
few	TRBV20-1	TRBJ2-7	TRBD2	CSGETSGRTDEQYF	TGCAGTGGTGAGACTAGCGGGAGAACCGACGAGCAGTACTTC
NA	TRBV7-6	TRBJ2-1	TRBD2	CASSPRGGRESYNEQFF	TGTGCCAGCAGCCCGAGAGGCGGGAGGGAATCCTACAATGAGCAGTTCTTC
few	TRBV20-1	TRBJ1-1	NA	CSARTDRNTEAFF	TGCAGTGCTAGAACCGACAGGAACACTGAAGCTTTCTTT
few	TRBV6-1	TRBJ1-1	TRBD1	CASRGTGAEAFF	TGTGCCAGCAGGGGTACAGGGGCTGAAGCTTTCTTT
NA	TRBV2	TRBJ2-3	NA	CASTGTLSTDTQYF	TGTGCCAGCACCGGGACCCTCAGCACAGATACGCAGTATTTT
few	TRBV12-3/TRBV12-4	TRBJ2-4	TRBD1	CASSPRTGTNIQYF	TGTGCCAGCAGTCCCCGGACAGGGACTAACATTCAGTACTTC
NA	TRBV2	TRBJ1-4	NA	CATSTATTNEKLFF	TGTGCCACCTCGACGGCAACAACTAATGAAAAACTGTTTTTT
few	TRBV20-1	TRBJ2-3	TRBD1	CSATGTGGRDTQYF	TGCAGTGCTACCGGGACAGGGGGCAGAGATACGCAGTATTTT
many	TRBV2	TRBJ2-7	NA	CASGRRVGEQYF	TGTGCCAGCGGGCGCAGGGTTGGTGAGCAGTACTTC
few	TRBV2	TRBJ1-4	NA	CASSEVGGLFF	TGTGCCAGCAGCGAAGTCGGGGGTCTGTTTTTT
NA	TRBV20-1	TRBJ2-5	NA	CSAHGLGGRTQYF	TGCAGTGCTCACGGCCTAGGGGGAAGGACCCAGTACTTC
NA	TRBV27	TRBJ2-7	TRBD2	CASSPSLADLSYEQYF	TGTGCCAGCAGTCCCTCGCTAGCGGACCTCTCCTACGAGCAGTACTTC
few	TRBV12-3/TRBV12-4	TRBJ2-1	NA	CASSRTLSISGHLLGGEQFF	TGTGCCAGCAGTCGTACTCTGTCAATCTCGGGACACTTGCTTGGGGGTGAGCAGTTCTTC
NA	TRBV18	TRBJ2-7	NA	CASSPVPYEQYF	TGTGCCAGCTCACCAGTGCCCTACGAGCAGTACTTC
NA	TRBV6-5	TRBJ2-7	NA	CASSYSGWGSAYEQYF	TGTGCCAGCAGTTACTCAGGGTGGGGAAGTGCCTACGAGCAGTACTTC
many	TRBV12-3/TRBV12-4	TRBJ1-5	NA	CASSPGTNPNQPQHF	TGTGCCAGCAGTCCCGGGACAAATCCGAATCAGCCCCAGCATTTT
many	TRBV20-1	TRBJ2-7	TRBD2	CSARQDLLGTTAYEQYF	TGCAGTGCTAGACAAGACCTCCTTGGGACTACCGCCTACGAGCAGTACTTC
NA	TRBV5-1	TRBJ1-1	NA	CASSPDLQISEAFF	TGCGCCAGCAGCCCGGATTTACAGATTTCTGAAGCTTTCTTT
NA	TRBV12-3/TRBV12-4	TRBJ2-1	TRBD2	CASSLRTSGVLYNEQFF	TGTGCCAGCAGTTTAAGGACTAGCGGGGTCTTGTACAATGAGCAGTTCTTC
NA	TRBV29-1	TRBJ2-2	TRBD2	CSVGRTSGGTLNTGELFF	TGCAGCGTCGGTAGGACTAGCGGGGGGACCTTGAACACCGGGGAGCTGTTTTTT
few	TRBV7-9	TRBJ2-2	NA	CAGRAGPGELFF	TGTGCAGGCAGGGCTGGGCCCGGGGAGCTGTTTTTT
few	TRBV5-1	TRBJ2-1	TRBD2	CASSSDGRQQFF	TGCGCCAGCAGCTCTGACGGGAGGCAGCAGTTCTTC
many	TRBV5-1	TRBJ1-1	NA	CASSLSGKSVNTEAFF	TGCGCCAGCAGCTTGAGCGGGAAATCCGTGAACACTGAAGCTTTCTTT
few	TRBV6-2/TRBV6-3	TRBJ2-3	NA	CASNPGGGTDTQYF	TGTGCCAGCAACCCGGGCGGGGGCACAGATACGCAGTATTTT
few	TRBV7-9	TRBJ2-1	NA	CASSRMEEPQGPEQFF	TGTGCCAGCAGCCGTATGGAGGAACCCCAAGGTCCTGAGCAGTTCTTC
few	TRBV2	TRBJ2-1	TRBD2	CASSVAGSNSYNEQFF	TGTGCCAGCAGCGTAGCGGGGAGTAACTCCTACAATGAGCAGTTCTTC
few	TRBV4-1	TRBJ1-1	NA	CASSLIPDTNTEAFF	TGCGCCAGCAGCCTAATCCCGGACACGAACACTGAAGCTTTCTTT
NA	TRBV10-3	TRBJ2-4	TRBD1	CAIQGAAKNIQYF	TGTGCCATACAGGGGGCGGCCAAAAACATTCAGTACTTC
many	TRBV18	TRBJ2-1	NA	CASSPPTQRNEQFF	TGTGCCAGCTCACCACCAACACAGAGAAATGAGCAGTTCTTC
NA	TRBV27	TRBJ2-6	NA	CASSLLVGAGANVLTF	TGTGCCAGCAGTTTATTGGTAGGGGCTGGGGCCAACGTCCTGACTTTC
many	TRBV7-9	TRBJ2-2	TRBD1	CASSLGDRGKTGELFF	TGTGCCAGCAGCTTAGGAGACAGGGGGAAGACCGGGGAGCTGTTTTTT
many	TRBV5-1	TRBJ1-4	NA	CASSHDAWASNEKLFF	TGCGCCAGCAGCCACGACGCGTGGGCATCTAATGAAAAACTGTTTTTT
few	TRBV12-3/TRBV12-4	TRBJ2-5	NA	CASSNAGTQETQYF	TGTGCCAGCAGCAACGCCGGGACGCAAGAGACCCAGTACTTC
few	TRBV3-1	TRBJ2-1	NA	CASSQPLAETIYNEQFF	TGTGCCAGCAGCCAACCCCTGGCAGAAACCATCTACAATGAGCAGTTCTTC
many	TRBV4-2	TRBJ2-5	NA	CASSQDLTGETQYF	TGTGCCAGCAGCCAAGATCTGACGGGAGAGACCCAGTACTTC
NA	TRBV4-3	TRBJ1-1	NA	CASSQDMADQARYTEAFF	TGCGCCAGCAGCCAAGATATGGCAGATCAGGCCCGGTACACTGAAGCTTTCTTT
NA	TRBV2	TRBJ2-7	TRBD2	CASSSNTLAGEYEQYF	TGTGCCAGCAGTTCGAACACACTAGCGGGAGAATACGAGCAGTACTTC
NA	TRBV12-3/TRBV12-4	TRBJ2-1	NA	CASSLRGADEQFF	TGTGCCAGCAGTTTACGGGGGGCGGATGAGCAGTTCTTC
many	TRBV3-1	TRBJ2-7	NA	CASISQGKVREQYF	TGTGCCAGCATAAGTCAGGGAAAGGTTAGGGAGCAGTACTTC
many	TRBV7-8	TRBJ2-7	NA	CASSLGGEPSYEQYF	TGTGCCAGCAGCTTAGGAGGGGAACCCTCCTACGAGCAGTACTTC
NA	TRBV10-3	TRBJ1-5	NA	CAINQGGVDNQPQHF	TGTGCCATCAACCAAGGAGGGGTGGACAATCAGCCCCAGCATTTT
NA	TRBV20-1	TRBJ2-1	TRBD2	CSARDGTSGRGEQFF	TGCAGTGCTAGAGATGGGACTAGCGGGAGAGGTGAGCAGTTCTTC
few	TRBV12-3/TRBV12-4	TRBJ2-7	NA	CASSHSGTVSYEQYF	TGTGCCAGCAGCCACTCCGGGACCGTATCCTACGAGCAGTACTTC
few	TRBV20-1	TRBJ1-2	TRBD1	CSASDGTGVRGYTF	TGCAGTGCTAGCGACGGGACAGGGGTACGAGGCTACACCTTC
few	TRBV7-9	TRBJ2-3	NA	CASSLPTAPDTQYF	TGTGCCAGCAGCTTGCCCACTGCGCCAGATACGCAGTATTTT
few	TRBV24-1	TRBJ2-5	NA	CATSDLGVGETQYF	TGTGCCACCAGTGATTTGGGAGTGGGCGAGACCCAGTACTTC
few	TRBV6-6	TRBJ2-3	NA	CASSYQELRYF	TGTGCCAGCAGTTACCAAGAATTGCGGTATTTT
many	TRBV7-2	TRBJ2-7	TRBD2	CASSLTSGRAYEQYF	TGTGCCAGCAGCTTAACTAGCGGGAGGGCTTACGAGCAGTACTTC
few	TRBV4-3	TRBJ2-1	TRBD2	CASSQGLGLAVYNEQFF	TGCGCCAGCAGCCAGGGCCTGGGACTAGCGGTCTACAATGAGCAGTTCTTC